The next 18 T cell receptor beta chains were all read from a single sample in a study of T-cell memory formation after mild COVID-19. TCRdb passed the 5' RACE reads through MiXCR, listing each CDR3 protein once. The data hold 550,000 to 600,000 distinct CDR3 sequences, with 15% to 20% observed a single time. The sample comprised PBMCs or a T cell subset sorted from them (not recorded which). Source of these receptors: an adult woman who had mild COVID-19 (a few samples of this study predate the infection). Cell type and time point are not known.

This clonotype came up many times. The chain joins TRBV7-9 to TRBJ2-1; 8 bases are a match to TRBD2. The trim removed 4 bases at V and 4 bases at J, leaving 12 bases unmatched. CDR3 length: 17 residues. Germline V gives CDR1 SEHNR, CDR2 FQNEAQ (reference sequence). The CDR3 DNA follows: TGTGCCAGCAGCTCCATAGAGATAGCGGGGAGATACAATGAGCAGTTCTTC. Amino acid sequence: CASSSIEIAGRYNEQFF.

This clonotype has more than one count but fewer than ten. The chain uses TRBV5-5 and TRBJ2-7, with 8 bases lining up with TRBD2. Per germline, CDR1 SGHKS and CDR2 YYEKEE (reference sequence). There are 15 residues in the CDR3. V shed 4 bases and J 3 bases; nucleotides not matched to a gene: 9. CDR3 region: CASSDSGRQGYEQYF. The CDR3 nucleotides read TGTGCCAGCAGCGACAGCGGGAGACAAGGCTACGAGCAGTACTTC.

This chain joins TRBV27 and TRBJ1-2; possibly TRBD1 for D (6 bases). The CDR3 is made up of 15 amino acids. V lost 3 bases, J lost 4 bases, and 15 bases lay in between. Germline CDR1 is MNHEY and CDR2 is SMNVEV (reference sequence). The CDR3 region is CASSFRPGVVYGYTF. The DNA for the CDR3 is TGTGCCAGCAGTTTCCGGCCAGGGGTGGTCTATGGCTACACCTTC.

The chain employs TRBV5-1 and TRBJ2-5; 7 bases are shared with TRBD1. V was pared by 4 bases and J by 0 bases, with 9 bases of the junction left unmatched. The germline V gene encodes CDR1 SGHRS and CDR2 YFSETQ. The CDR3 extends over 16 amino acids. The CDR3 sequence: CASSRRGQVYQETQYF. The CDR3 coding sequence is TGCGCCAGCAGCAGAAGAGGACAGGTATACCAAGAGACCCAGTACTTC.

The CDR3 spells CASSLEKALGGSKGSSSYEQYF. Written as DNA, the CDR3 is TGTGCCAGCAGCTTAGAGAAGGCCCTAGGCGGGTCGAAGGGGTCGAGCTCCTACGAGCAGTACTTC. The genes are TRBV7-6 and TRBJ2-7; D tentatively fits TRBD1 or TRBD2 (5 bases each). Germline assignment: CDR1 SGHVS and CDR2 FNYEAQ. The CDR3 covers 22 residues. Between the trimmed V and J ends, which lost 1 base and 0 bases, there was a span of 31 bases.

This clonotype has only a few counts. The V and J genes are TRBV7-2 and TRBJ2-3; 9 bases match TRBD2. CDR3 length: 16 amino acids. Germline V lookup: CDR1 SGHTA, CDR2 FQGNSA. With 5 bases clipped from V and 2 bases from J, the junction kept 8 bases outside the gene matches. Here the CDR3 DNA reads TGTGCCAGCAGCCCACGGGTAGCGGGGGCCACAGATACGCAGTATTTT. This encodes CASSPRVAGATDTQYF.

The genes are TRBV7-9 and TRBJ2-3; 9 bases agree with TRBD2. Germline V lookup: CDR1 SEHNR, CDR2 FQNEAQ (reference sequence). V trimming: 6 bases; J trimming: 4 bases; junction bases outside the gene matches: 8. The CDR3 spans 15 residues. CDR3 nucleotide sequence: TGTGCCAGCAGGCGAGCGGGGGGTGCGGCAGATACGCAGTATTTT. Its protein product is CASRRAGGAADTQYF. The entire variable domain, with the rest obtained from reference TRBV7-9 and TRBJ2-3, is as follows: DTGVSQNPRHKITKRGQNVTFRCDPISEHNRLYWYRQTLGQGPEFLTYFQNEAQLEKSRLLSDRFSAERPKGSFSTLEIQRTEQGDSAMYLCASRRAGGAADTQYFGPGTRLTVL.

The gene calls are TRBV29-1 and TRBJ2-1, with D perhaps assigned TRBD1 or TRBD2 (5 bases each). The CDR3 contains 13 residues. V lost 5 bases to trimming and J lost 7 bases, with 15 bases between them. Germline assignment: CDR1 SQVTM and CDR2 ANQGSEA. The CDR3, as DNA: TGCAGCGTTCGGAGACGGGGACGTAATGAGCAGTTCTTC. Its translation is CSVRRRGRNEQFF.

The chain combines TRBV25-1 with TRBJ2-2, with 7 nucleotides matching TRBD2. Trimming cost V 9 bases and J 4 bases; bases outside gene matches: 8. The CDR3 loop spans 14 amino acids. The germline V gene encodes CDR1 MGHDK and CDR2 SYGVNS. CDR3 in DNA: TGTGCCAGTCGGCGGGCGGGAGTCACCGGGGAGCTGTTTTTT. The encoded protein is CASRRAGVTGELFF.

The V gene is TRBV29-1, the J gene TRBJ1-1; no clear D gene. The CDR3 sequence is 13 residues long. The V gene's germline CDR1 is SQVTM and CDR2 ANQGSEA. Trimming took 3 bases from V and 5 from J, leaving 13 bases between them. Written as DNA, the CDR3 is TGCAGCGTTGACGGGGAGGTGGAAACTGAAGCTTTCTTT. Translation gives CSVDGEVETEAFF.

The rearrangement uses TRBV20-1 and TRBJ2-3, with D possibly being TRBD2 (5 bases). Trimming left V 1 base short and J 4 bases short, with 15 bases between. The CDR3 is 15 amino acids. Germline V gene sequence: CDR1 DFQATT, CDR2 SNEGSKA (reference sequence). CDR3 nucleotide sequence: TGCAGTGCTAGAGTCGCGGCCCAGCGGTCAGATACGCAGTATTTT. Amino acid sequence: CSARVAAQRSDTQYF.

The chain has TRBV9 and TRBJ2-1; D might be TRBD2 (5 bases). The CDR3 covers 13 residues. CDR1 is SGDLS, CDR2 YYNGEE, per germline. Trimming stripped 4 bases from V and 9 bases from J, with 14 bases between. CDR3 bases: TGTGCCAGCAGCCCGACGATGGCGGGTGAGCAGTTCTTC. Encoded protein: CASSPTMAGEQFF.

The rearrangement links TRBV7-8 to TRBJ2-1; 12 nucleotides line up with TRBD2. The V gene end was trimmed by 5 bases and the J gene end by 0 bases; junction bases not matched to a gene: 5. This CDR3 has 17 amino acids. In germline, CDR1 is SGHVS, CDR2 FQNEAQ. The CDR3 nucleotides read TGTGCCAGCAGCCAAACTAGCGGGGGGAGCTCCTACAATGAGCAGTTCTTC. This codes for CASSQTSGGSSYNEQFF.

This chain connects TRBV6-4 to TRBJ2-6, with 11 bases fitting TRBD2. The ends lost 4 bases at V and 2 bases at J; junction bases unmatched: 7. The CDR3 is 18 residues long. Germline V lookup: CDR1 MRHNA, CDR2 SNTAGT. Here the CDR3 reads CASSVSGGAFAGANVLTF. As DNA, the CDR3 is TGTGCCAGCAGTGTTAGCGGGGGGGCCTTCGCTGGGGCCAACGTCCTGACTTTC.

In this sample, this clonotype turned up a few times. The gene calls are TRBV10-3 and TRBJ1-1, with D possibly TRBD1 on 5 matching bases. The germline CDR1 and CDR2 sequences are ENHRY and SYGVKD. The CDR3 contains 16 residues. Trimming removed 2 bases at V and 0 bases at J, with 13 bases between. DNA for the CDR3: TGTGCCATCAGTGAGACACAGACAGTGCTGAACACTGAAGCTTTCTTT. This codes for CAISETQTVLNTEAFF.

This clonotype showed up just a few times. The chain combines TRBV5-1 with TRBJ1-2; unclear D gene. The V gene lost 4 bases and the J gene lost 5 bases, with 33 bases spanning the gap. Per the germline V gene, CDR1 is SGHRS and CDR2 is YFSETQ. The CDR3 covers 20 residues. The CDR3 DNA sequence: TGCGCCAGCAGCCCCCGAGAGGCAGCGAGGGCCGATATATGGATATATGGCTACACCTTC. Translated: CASSPREAARADIWIYGYTF.

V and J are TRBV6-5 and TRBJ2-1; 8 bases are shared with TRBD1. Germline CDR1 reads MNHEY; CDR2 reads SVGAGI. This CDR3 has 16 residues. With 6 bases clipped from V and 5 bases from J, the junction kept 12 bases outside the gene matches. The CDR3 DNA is TGTGCCAGCAGGCTCGAGGGGACAGGAGTAAACAATGAGCAGTTCTTC. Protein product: CASRLEGTGVNNEQFF.

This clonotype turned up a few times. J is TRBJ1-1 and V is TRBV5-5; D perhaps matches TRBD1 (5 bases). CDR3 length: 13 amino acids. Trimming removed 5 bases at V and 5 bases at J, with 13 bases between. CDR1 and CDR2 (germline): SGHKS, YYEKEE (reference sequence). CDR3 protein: CASRRTTGTEAFF. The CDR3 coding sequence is TGTGCCAGCAGGAGGACAACCGGAACTGAAGCTTTCTTT.